These T cell receptor beta chains were read from a single sample in a study of vaccination and CD4 T cells after COVID-19. No antigen is known for these receptors. TCRdb re-derived calls from the PCR reads in MiXCR, one entry per CDR3 protein. The sample carries under 7,000 distinct CDR3 sequences, about 30% recorded once. Sequenced: CD4+ T cells from blood, cultured in vitro. The receptors stem from a human donor in good health. Each CDR3 is given with its conserved first and last residue. Each record gives: clone size, D gene, V gene, J gene, CDR3 protein, CDR3 DNA. The D gene is left open where the match is weak. Clone size is shown for a subset of rows, as once, few, many or a class of expanded clone.

clone size: -; D gene: -; V gene: TRBV28; J gene: TRBJ1-2; CDR3 protein: CASSLISGYTF; CDR3 DNA: TGTGCCAGCAGTTTGATATCTGGCTACACCTTC
clone size: -; D gene: TRBD1; V gene: TRBV27; J gene: TRBJ1-2; CDR3 protein: CAGATGNSGGYTF; CDR3 DNA: TGTGCCGGCGCGACAGGGAATTCCGGTGGCTACACCTTC
clone size: few; D gene: -; V gene: TRBV7-2; J gene: TRBJ1-2; CDR3 protein: CASSLGIQGDSGYTF; CDR3 DNA: TGTGCCAGCAGCTTAGGAATTCAGGGAGATAGTGGCTACACCTTC
clone size: few; D gene: -; V gene: TRBV15; J gene: TRBJ1-2; CDR3 protein: CATSETAAGFNYGYTF; CDR3 DNA: TGTGCCACCAGCGAAACAGCAGCGGGCTTCAACTATGGCTACACCTTC
clone size: -; D gene: TRBD1; V gene: TRBV11-3; J gene: TRBJ1-6; CDR3 protein: CASSLRTGDNSPLHF; CDR3 DNA: TGTGCCAGCAGCCTACGGACAGGGGATAATTCACCCCTCCACTTT
clone size: few; D gene: TRBD1; V gene: TRBV7-3; J gene: TRBJ1-6; CDR3 protein: CASSRDRASPLHF; CDR3 DNA: TGTGCCAGCAGCCGCGACAGGGCCTCACCCCTCCACTTT
clone size: few; D gene: -; V gene: TRBV19; J gene: TRBJ1-1; CDR3 protein: CASNVNGASNTEAFF; CDR3 DNA: TGTGCCAGTAATGTAAACGGGGCGTCAAACACTGAAGCTTTCTTT
clone size: few; D gene: TRBD1; V gene: TRBV7-2; J gene: TRBJ2-7; CDR3 protein: CASSRTGAVTYEQYF; CDR3 DNA: TGTGCCAGCAGCCGGACAGGGGCCGTTACGTACGAGCAGTACTTC
clone size: -; D gene: -; V gene: TRBV6-1; J gene: TRBJ1-2; CDR3 protein: CASSVPGRQGYTF; CDR3 DNA: TGTGCCAGCAGTGTACCAGGGCGTCAGGGCTACACCTTC
clone size: once; D gene: TRBD2; V gene: TRBV15; J gene: TRBJ2-1; CDR3 protein: CATSTSGRAHEQFF; CDR3 DNA: TGTGCCACCAGCACTAGCGGGAGGGCCCATGAGCAGTTCTTC
clone size: few; D gene: -; V gene: TRBV24-1; J gene: TRBJ2-7; CDR3 protein: CATSHPGTYEQYF; CDR3 DNA: TGTGCCACCAGTCACCCCGGAACCTACGAGCAGTACTTC
clone size: few; D gene: -; V gene: TRBV30; J gene: TRBJ1-5; CDR3 protein: CAWSIGQFSNQPQHF; CDR3 DNA: TGTGCCTGGAGCATAGGGCAGTTTAGCAATCAGCCCCAGCATTTT
clone size: -; D gene: TRBD1; V gene: TRBV29-1; J gene: TRBJ2-5; CDR3 protein: CSVEFGTGLETQYF; CDR3 DNA: TGCAGCGTTGAATTCGGGACAGGTTTAGAGACCCAGTACTTC
clone size: -; D gene: -; V gene: TRBV11-2; J gene: TRBJ1-6; CDR3 protein: CASSPLSGVNSPLHF; CDR3 DNA: TGTGCCAGCAGCCCCCTTTCAGGGGTGAATTCACCCCTCCACTTT
clone size: -; D gene: -; V gene: TRBV28; J gene: TRBJ2-6; CDR3 protein: CASSFTGSGANVLTF; CDR3 DNA: TGTGCCAGCAGTTTTACAGGGTCTGGGGCCAACGTCCTGACTTTC
clone size: few; D gene: -; V gene: TRBV20-1; J gene: TRBJ2-7; CDR3 protein: CSARRHSGYEQYF; CDR3 DNA: TGCAGTGCTAGAAGACATAGCGGCTACGAGCAGTACTTC
clone size: medium-sized; D gene: -; V gene: TRBV6-1; J gene: TRBJ1-6; CDR3 protein: CASSEAFGGGNSPLHF; CDR3 DNA: TGTGCCAGCAGTGAAGCGTTCGGGGGAGGTAATTCACCCCTCCACTTT
clone size: few; D gene: TRBD2; V gene: TRBV7-9; J gene: TRBJ2-7; CDR3 protein: CASSRRPLTSGTSSPSSYEQYF; CDR3 DNA: TGTGCCAGCAGCCGGCGTCCCCTGACTAGCGGAACTAGTTCCCCGAGCTCCTACGAGCAGTACTTC
clone size: medium-sized; D gene: -; V gene: TRBV11-2; J gene: TRBJ1-6; CDR3 protein: CASSIMDRQPLHF; CDR3 DNA: TGTGCCAGCAGCATAATGGACCGCCAGCCCCTCCACTTT
clone size: few; D gene: -; V gene: TRBV7-2; J gene: TRBJ1-2; CDR3 protein: CASSSRQAAYGYTF; CDR3 DNA: TGTGCCAGCAGCTCCCGACAGGCGGCCTATGGCTACACCTTC
clone size: -; D gene: -; V gene: TRBV14; J gene: TRBJ1-1; CDR3 protein: CASSQDLGNLNTEAFF; CDR3 DNA: TGTGCCAGCAGCCAAGATCTGGGGAACTTGAACACTGAAGCTTTCTTT
clone size: few; D gene: TRBD1; V gene: TRBV6-1; J gene: TRBJ2-5; CDR3 protein: CASSTGQTRETQYF; CDR3 DNA: TGTGCCAGCAGCACGGGACAGACGAGGGAGACCCAGTACTTC
clone size: -; D gene: -; V gene: TRBV2; J gene: TRBJ1-6; CDR3 protein: CASSEGSRNSPLHF; CDR3 DNA: TGTGCCAGCAGTGAGGGCAGTCGGAATTCACCCCTCCACTTT
clone size: -; D gene: -; V gene: TRBV5-1; J gene: TRBJ2-6; CDR3 protein: CASSADPGTGANVLTF; CDR3 DNA: TGCGCCAGCAGCGCTGACCCAGGGACTGGGGCCAACGTCCTGACTTTC
clone size: -; D gene: -; V gene: TRBV21-1; J gene: TRBJ2-7; CDR3 protein: CASSKGGPREEGAGNEQYF; CDR3 DNA: TGTGCCAGCAGCAAGGGGGGACCGAGGGAGGAGGGGGCCGGGAACGAGCAGTACTTC
clone size: -; D gene: -; V gene: TRBV5-1; J gene: TRBJ1-6; CDR3 protein: CASRQGGGDSPLHF; CDR3 DNA: TGCGCCAGCCGACAAGGAGGGGGGGATTCACCCCTCCACTTT
clone size: -; D gene: -; V gene: TRBV15; J gene: TRBJ2-3; CDR3 protein: CATSSGRGTDTQYF; CDR3 DNA: TGTGCCACCAGCAGCGGGAGAGGCACAGATACGCAGTATTTT
clone size: -; D gene: TRBD2; V gene: TRBV5-1; J gene: TRBJ2-7; CDR3 protein: CASSLEAGRVEQYF; CDR3 DNA: TGCGCCAGCAGCTTGGAAGCAGGGAGGGTCGAGCAGTACTTC
clone size: -; D gene: TRBD1; V gene: TRBV28; J gene: TRBJ2-3; CDR3 protein: CAITGQGPDTQYF; CDR3 DNA: TGTGCCATTACGGGACAGGGGCCAGATACGCAGTATTTT
clone size: few; D gene: TRBD2; V gene: TRBV7-3; J gene: TRBJ2-3; CDR3 protein: CASSPGTSGNAQYF; CDR3 DNA: TGTGCCAGCAGCCCCGGGACTAGCGGGAACGCGCAGTATTTT
clone size: -; D gene: -; V gene: TRBV20-1; J gene: TRBJ2-7; CDR3 protein: CSARGGQDRSEQYF; CDR3 DNA: TGCAGTGCTAGAGGAGGGCAGGATCGGTCCGAGCAGTACTTC
clone size: -; D gene: TRBD2; V gene: TRBV5-1; J gene: TRBJ2-6; CDR3 protein: CASSYGRSGANVLTF; CDR3 DNA: TGCGCCAGCAGCTACGGGAGGTCTGGGGCCAACGTCCTGACTTTC
clone size: -; D gene: -; V gene: TRBV6-1; J gene: TRBJ2-7; CDR3 protein: CASGAFGNHDWQYF; CDR3 DNA: TGTGCCAGCGGTGCATTTGGCAACCACGACTGGCAGTACTTC
clone size: few; D gene: -; V gene: TRBV29-1; J gene: TRBJ2-1; CDR3 protein: CSVEVLSGNEQFF; CDR3 DNA: TGCAGCGTTGAAGTTCTCAGCGGCAATGAGCAGTTCTTC
clone size: few; D gene: TRBD2; V gene: TRBV27; J gene: TRBJ2-3; CDR3 protein: CASRSIGLAGVDTQYF; CDR3 DNA: TGTGCCAGCAGATCGATCGGACTAGCGGGAGTAGATACGCAGTATTTT
clone size: -; D gene: TRBD1; V gene: TRBV4-1; J gene: TRBJ1-5; CDR3 protein: CASSQERTGAQYSNQPQHF; CDR3 DNA: TGCGCCAGCAGCCAAGAAAGGACAGGGGCCCAATATAGCAATCAGCCCCAGCATTTT
clone size: -; D gene: TRBD1; V gene: TRBV7-3; J gene: TRBJ2-3; CDR3 protein: CASSAVDRGGTDTQYF; CDR3 DNA: TGTGCCAGCAGCGCCGTGGACAGGGGCGGCACAGATACGCAGTATTTT
clone size: large; D gene: TRBD1; V gene: TRBV20-1; J gene: TRBJ1-1; CDR3 protein: CSAPDRLNTEAFF; CDR3 DNA: TGCAGTGCCCCGGACAGGCTGAACACTGAAGCTTTCTTT
clone size: -; D gene: -; V gene: TRBV6-4; J gene: TRBJ2-3; CDR3 protein: CASSDRTDTQYF; CDR3 DNA: TGTGCCAGCTCGGACAGAACAGATACGCAGTATTTT
clone size: medium-sized; D gene: -; V gene: TRBV7-3; J gene: TRBJ1-1; CDR3 protein: CASSLQGSSEAFF; CDR3 DNA: TGTGCCAGCAGCTTACAGGGTTCCTCTGAAGCTTTCTTT
clone size: few; D gene: -; V gene: TRBV30; J gene: TRBJ2-7; CDR3 protein: CAWSPNSYEQYF; CDR3 DNA: TGTGCCTGGAGCCCCAACTCCTACGAGCAGTACTTC
clone size: -; D gene: TRBD2; V gene: TRBV7-3; J gene: TRBJ2-3; CDR3 protein: CASSPAGGRTTTDTQYF; CDR3 DNA: TGTGCCAGCAGCCCGGCGGGAGGGAGAACGACCACAGATACGCAGTATTTT
clone size: -; D gene: TRBD2; V gene: TRBV5-1; J gene: TRBJ2-7; CDR3 protein: CASSLSAGVGKEQYF; CDR3 DNA: TGCGCCAGCAGCTTATCAGCGGGAGTGGGGAAGGAGCAGTACTTC
clone size: few; D gene: TRBD1; V gene: TRBV6-2/TRBV6-3; J gene: TRBJ2-3; CDR3 protein: CASSYPTGKYTDTQYF; CDR3 DNA: TGTGCCAGCAGTTACCCGACAGGGAAATACACAGATACGCAGTATTTT
clone size: -; D gene: -; V gene: TRBV6-4; J gene: TRBJ2-3; CDR3 protein: CASSDSAASTDTQYF; CDR3 DNA: TGTGCCAGCAGTGACTCGGCGGCTAGCACAGATACGCAGTATTTT
clone size: -; D gene: TRBD1; V gene: TRBV10-3; J gene: TRBJ2-7; CDR3 protein: CAIGLPGTEPYEQYF; CDR3 DNA: TGTGCCATCGGTTTACCCGGGACAGAACCCTACGAGCAGTACTTC
clone size: few; D gene: -; V gene: TRBV6-1; J gene: TRBJ2-7; CDR3 protein: CASSAFGNHDWQYF; CDR3 DNA: TGTGCCAGCAGTGCATTTGGCAACCACGACTGGCAGTACTTC
clone size: -; D gene: -; V gene: TRBV2; J gene: TRBJ2-4; CDR3 protein: CASRQLLAKNIQYF; CDR3 DNA: TGTGCCAGCAGACAGTTACTAGCCAAAAACATTCAGTACTTC
clone size: few; D gene: -; V gene: TRBV20-1; J gene: TRBJ1-6; CDR3 protein: CSASARGSSYNSPLHF; CDR3 DNA: TGCAGTGCGAGTGCACGGGGGAGCTCCTATAATTCACCCCTCCACTTT
clone size: -; D gene: -; V gene: TRBV27; J gene: TRBJ2-7; CDR3 protein: CASSSPSRAYEQYF; CDR3 DNA: TGTGCCAGCAGTTCCCCCTCGAGGGCCTACGAGCAGTACTTC
clone size: -; D gene: TRBD2; V gene: TRBV19; J gene: TRBJ2-3; CDR3 protein: CATRTSGSLNTQYF; CDR3 DNA: TGTGCCACCAGGACTAGCGGGAGTTTAAATACGCAGTATTTT
clone size: -; D gene: TRBD2; V gene: TRBV6-5; J gene: TRBJ2-2; CDR3 protein: CASSLLADLSTHTGELFF; CDR3 DNA: TGTGCCAGCAGTTTACTAGCGGACCTTTCGACGCACACCGGGGAGCTGTTTTTT
clone size: few; D gene: TRBD2; V gene: TRBV24-1; J gene: TRBJ2-1; CDR3 protein: CATSDPTTSDEQFF; CDR3 DNA: TGTGCCACCAGTGACCCGACGACTAGCGATGAGCAGTTCTTC
clone size: few; D gene: TRBD2; V gene: TRBV6-5; J gene: TRBJ2-7; CDR3 protein: CASSSLRAGVYSYEQYF; CDR3 DNA: TGTGCCAGCAGTTCCCTTCGGGCGGGAGTATATTCCTACGAGCAGTACTTC
clone size: few; D gene: TRBD2; V gene: TRBV5-1; J gene: TRBJ2-7; CDR3 protein: CASAGGDSYEQYF; CDR3 DNA: TGCGCCAGCGCGGGGGGGGACTCCTACGAGCAGTACTTC
clone size: few; D gene: -; V gene: TRBV15; J gene: TRBJ2-3; CDR3 protein: CATSRVPGGAQYF; CDR3 DNA: TGTGCCACCAGCAGGGTACCTGGGGGTGCGCAGTATTTT
clone size: few; D gene: -; V gene: TRBV6-2/TRBV6-3; J gene: TRBJ2-7; CDR3 protein: CASSYWGGGMSSYEQYF; CDR3 DNA: TGTGCCAGCAGTTACTGGGGAGGCGGGATGAGCTCCTACGAGCAGTACTTC
clone size: -; D gene: -; V gene: TRBV7-2; J gene: TRBJ2-3; CDR3 protein: CASSFPSTDTQYF; CDR3 DNA: TGTGCCAGCAGCTTCCCTAGCACAGATACGCAGTATTTT
clone size: -; D gene: -; V gene: TRBV30; J gene: TRBJ1-5; CDR3 protein: CAWSEGRDQPQHF; CDR3 DNA: TGTGCCTGGAGTGAGGGCAGGGATCAGCCCCAGCATTTT
clone size: -; D gene: -; V gene: TRBV18; J gene: TRBJ1-1; CDR3 protein: CASSPRQGDTEAFF; CDR3 DNA: TGTGCCAGCTCACCACGCCAGGGAGACACTGAAGCTTTCTTT